Below, 9 T cell receptor beta chains from the same sample are listed, as sequenced in a study of T cell responses to AZD1222 COVID-19 vaccine. Produced via immunoSEQ multiplex PCR; TCRdb's table is partial and in-frame only. The data contain roughly 140,000 clones, approximately 90% of them singletons. This material consisted of peripheral blood, taken after recovery from COVID-19. The receptors were gathered from an adult who had recovered from COVID-19.

The chain employs TRBV7-3 and TRBJ2-7; D remains ambiguous. The CDR3 spans 13 residues. Germline CDR1 is SGHTA and CDR2 is FQGTGA. Trimming stripped 1 base from V and 6 bases from J, with 10 bases between. The CDR3 region is CASSLMSRGEQYF. The CDR3 DNA is TGTGCCAGCAGCTTAATGAGTAGAGGCGAGCAGTACTTC.

To note about this clone: Relative to the germline gene, one junction end is altered; a read error may explain this. The J gene is TRBJ1-3, the V gene TRBV6-6; TRBD1 aligns across 7 bases. The CDR3 is 13 amino acids. Germline V gene lookup returns CDR1 MNHNY and CDR2 SVGAGI (reference sequence). Written as DNA, the CDR3 is TGTGCCAGCAGCTACTTACAGGGGAACACCATATATTTT. Encoded protein: CASSYLQGNTIYF.

This chain uses TRBV6-5 with TRBJ1-3; TRBD1 might be the D (5 bases). The CDR3 loop spans 15 amino acids. Trimming stripped 7 bases from V and 0 bases from J, with 13 bases between. Germline CDR1 MNHEY, CDR2 SVGAGI. In DNA form, the CDR3 reads TGTGCCAGCACCATTGGGGCAGGCTCTGGAAACACCATATATTTT. Amino acids: CASTIGAGSGNTIYF.

The V and J genes are TRBV4-3 and TRBJ1-1; possibly TRBD1 for D (5 bases). V lost 4 bases and J lost 3, with 15 bases in between. Looked up from germline, CDR1 is LGHNA and CDR2 is YSLEER. The CDR3 covers 15 residues. The CDR3 here is CASSPGGWGDTEAFF. CDR3 in DNA: TGCGCCAGCAGCCCGGGCGGCTGGGGGGACACTGAAGCTTTCTTT.

The chain has TRBV5-8 and TRBJ2-3, with a possible D match to TRBD1 (6 bases). Trimming took off 4 bases at V and 2 bases at J, with 17 bases between the two ends. Germline V gives CDR1 SGHTS, CDR2 YDEGEE. The length of the CDR3 is 16 residues. This chain's CDR3 is CASSVQLDSYTDTQYF. DNA of the CDR3: TGTGCCAGCAGCGTTCAATTGGACAGCTACACAGATACGCAGTATTTT.

The chain recombines TRBV2 with TRBJ1-4; perhaps TRBD1 as D (5 bases). The CDR3 loop spans 13 amino acids. CDR1 and CDR2 (germline): SNHLY, FYNNEI. Trimming cost V 6 bases and J 8 bases, with 13 bases left between them. The DNA of the CDR3 is TGTGCCAGCAGGGTGGATAGGGACGAAAAACTGTTTTTT. Residues: CASRVDRDEKLFF.

This chain uses TRBV28 with TRBJ2-7; 8 bases agree with TRBD2. Losses at the gene ends were 3 bases for V and 5 bases for J; bases not matched to a gene: 3. CDR3 size: 13 residues. Germline CDR1 and CDR2: MDHEN and SYDVKM. The CDR3 region is CASSFAGRDEQYF. The CDR3 DNA sequence: TGTGCCAGCAGTTTCGCCGGGAGGGACGAGCAGTACTTC.

The gene calls are TRBV5-4 and TRBJ1-2; 8 bases align to TRBD1. The CDR3 extends over 15 amino acids. Germline lookup yields CDR1 SGHNT and CDR2 YYREEE (reference sequence). Unmatched junction bases numbered 9, after V lost 4 bases and J lost 4 bases. Here the CDR3 reads CASSHPTGEGYGYTF. As DNA, the CDR3 is TGTGCCAGCAGCCACCCGACAGGGGAAGGCTATGGCTACACCTTC. The whole variable domain, filled in from reference TRBV5-4 and TRBJ1-2, reads ETGVTQSPTHLIKTRGQQVTLRCSSQSGHNTVSWYQQALGQGPQFIFQYYREEENGRGNFPPRFSGLQFPNYSSELNVNALELDDSALYLCASSHPTGEGYGYTFGSGTRLTVV.

J is TRBJ2-5 and V is TRBV2, with D possibly TRBD1 on 7 matching bases. The CDR3 consists of 16 residues. V lost 2 bases and J lost 4, with 17 bases in between. Germline-derived CDR1 and CDR2 are SNHLY and FYNNEI. The CDR3 spells CASSERGSGGGETQYF. For the CDR3, the DNA is TGTGCCAGCAGTGAAAGAGGGTCAGGGGGAGGAGAGACCCAGTACTTC. Full variable domain (outside the CDR3, taken from reference TRBV2 and TRBJ2-5): EPEVTQTPSHQVTQMGQEVILRCVPISNHLYFYWYRQILGQKVEFLVSFYNNEISEKSEIFDDQFSVERPDGSNFTLKIRSTKLEDSAMYFCASSERGSGGGETQYFGPGTRLLVL.